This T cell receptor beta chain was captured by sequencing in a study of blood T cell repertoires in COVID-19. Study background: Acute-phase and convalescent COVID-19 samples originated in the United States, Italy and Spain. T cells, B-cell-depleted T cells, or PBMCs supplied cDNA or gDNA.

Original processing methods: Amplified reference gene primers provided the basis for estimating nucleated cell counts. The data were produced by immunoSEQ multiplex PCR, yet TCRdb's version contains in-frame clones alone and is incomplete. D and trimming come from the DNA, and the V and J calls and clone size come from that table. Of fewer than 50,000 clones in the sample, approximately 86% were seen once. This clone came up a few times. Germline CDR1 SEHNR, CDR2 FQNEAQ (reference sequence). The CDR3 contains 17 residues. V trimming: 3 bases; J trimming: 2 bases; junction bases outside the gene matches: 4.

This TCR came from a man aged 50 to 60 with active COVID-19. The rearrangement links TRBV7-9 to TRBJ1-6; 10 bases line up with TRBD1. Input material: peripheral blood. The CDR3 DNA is TGTGCCAGCAGCTTCGGGACAGGGGACCCCTATAATTCACCCCTCCACTTT. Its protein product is CASSFGTGDPYNSPLHF.